The 17 T cell receptor beta chains in this list originate from one sample, sequenced in a study of T cell responses to AZD1222 COVID-19 vaccine. Generated by immunoSEQ multiplex PCR, the TCRdb table keeps only in-frame clones and is missing some. The sample holds more than 95,000 clones, approximately 88% seen once. The input for sequencing was peripheral blood, taken on day 0 of AZD1222 vaccination. These receptors were obtained from an adult in good health.

The chain has TRBV7-2 and TRBJ1-4; 7 nucleotides match TRBD1. CDR1 and CDR2 (germline): SGHTA, FQGNSA. V lost 2 bases to trimming and J lost 8 bases; unmatched junction nucleotides: 2. The length of the CDR3 is 13 residues. DNA of the CDR3: TGTGCCAGCAGCTTACAGGGGGAGGAAAAACTGTTTTTT. Translating it yields CASSLQGEEKLFF. The full variable domain, in which reference TRBV7-2 and TRBJ1-4 provide the parts outside the CDR3, is GAGVSQSPSNKVTEKGKDVELRCDPISGHTALYWYRQSLGQGLEFLIYFQGNSAPDKSGLPSDRFSAERTGGSVSTLTIQRTQQEDSAVYLCASSLQGEEKLFFGSGTQLSVL.

The CDR3 region is CAWRDREWSSPLHF. The CDR3 nucleotides read TGTGCCTGGAGGGACAGGGAATGGAGTTCACCCCTCCACTTT. The genes are TRBV30 and TRBJ1-6, with 8 bases that match TRBD1. Germline V gives CDR1 GTSNPN, CDR2 SVGIG (reference sequence). Trimming at V came to 3 bases and at J to 9 bases, leaving 7 bases not matched to a gene. The CDR3 runs 14 residues.

The chain has TRBV9 and TRBJ2-5; unclear D gene. The germline V gene encodes CDR1 SGDLS and CDR2 YYNGEE. The CDR3 totals 13 residues. The V end was cut by 2 bases, the J end by 8 bases, with 13 bases between. The CDR3 reads CASSVGGERTQYF. CDR3 nucleotides: TGTGCCAGCAGCGTGGGTGGAGAACGAACCCAGTACTTC.

In nucleotides, the CDR3 is TGTGCCAGCAGGGGAGACCCTCAGGCCACTGAAGCTTTCTTT. Amino acids: CASRGDPQATEAFF. V and J are TRBV6-5 and TRBJ1-1, with no clear D. The CDR3 length is 14 residues. V was cut by 6 bases and J by 4 bases, with 15 bases left in between. Germline V gives CDR1 MNHEY, CDR2 SVGAGI.

This chain connects TRBV19 to TRBJ1-4; D remains ambiguous. This CDR3 has 12 amino acids. V lost 3 bases, J lost 8 bases, and 7 bases lay in between. Germline values: CDR1 LNHDA, CDR2 SQIVND (reference sequence). CDR3 DNA: TGTGCCAGTAGTATGCCAGACGAAAAACTGTTTTTT. Encoded protein: CASSMPDEKLFF.

The rearrangement links TRBV28 to TRBJ1-2; tentative D call: TRBD1 (5 bases). The CDR3 sequence is 15 residues long. From germline, CDR1 is MDHEN and CDR2 SYDVKM. Trimming shortened V by 5 bases and J by 0 bases, and 13 bases separated the two germline ends. CDR3 nucleotide sequence: TGTGCCAGCAGTCTAACGGGACGGCCTAACTATGGCTACACCTTC. This encodes CASSLTGRPNYGYTF.

This chain connects TRBV12-5 to TRBJ1-2; 10 bases line up with TRBD1. Germline V gives CDR1 LGHNT, CDR2 FRNRAP. The CDR3 spans 15 residues. After removal of 2 bases from V and 6 bases from J, the junction contained 6 bases not matched to a gene. The CDR3 loop reads CASGLPRTGGNGYTF. The CDR3, as DNA: TGTGCTAGTGGTTTGCCCCGGACAGGGGGAAATGGCTACACCTTC.

The V and J genes are TRBV12-2 and TRBJ2-5. TRBV12-2 is given as a pseudogene. This CDR3 region has 15 residues. The DNA of the CDR3 is TGTGCAAGTCGCTCCCTGGGCCAGGGAGCAGAGACCCAGTACTTC. It specifies CASRSLGQGAETQYF.

This chain links TRBV2 with TRBJ1-6, with TRBD1 identical over 7 bases. The V segment lost 6 bases and the J segment 7 bases; nucleotides outside the gene matches: 9. This CDR3 comprises 15 residues. Per germline, CDR1 SNHLY and CDR2 FYNNEI. For the CDR3, the DNA is TGTGCCAGCAGCCTTCGACAGGGCGGCAATTCACCCCTCCACTTT. This translates into CASSLRQGGNSPLHF. The full variable domain, completed using reference TRBV2 and TRBJ1-6, is EPEVTQTPSHQVTQMGQEVILRCVPISNHLYFYWYRQILGQKVEFLVSFYNNEISEKSEIFDDQFSVERPDGSNFTLKIRSTKLEDSAMYFCASSLRQGGNSPLHFGNGTRLTVT.

The J gene is TRBJ1-3, the V gene TRBV5-1; D call uncertain. The V gene's germline CDR1 is SGHRS and CDR2 YFSETQ. V shed 0 bases and J shed 0 bases, with 7 bases lying between them. This CDR3 has 15 amino acids. CDR3 residues: CASSLVEGSGNTIYF. The CDR3 DNA is TGCGCCAGCAGCTTGGTCGAGGGCTCTGGAAACACCATATATTTT.

This clone was found a few times. This chain uses TRBV3-1 (or the pseudogene TRBV3-2) with TRBJ1-2; 12 nucleotides agree with TRBD1. The CDR3 contains 17 residues. V was clipped by 3 bases and J by 6 bases; unmatched bases: 11. Germline V lookup: CDR1 LGHDT, CDR2 YNNKEL (reference sequence). This CDR3 is CASSQEGDRGLLDGYTF. The CDR3 nucleotides are TGTGCCAGCAGCCAGGAGGGGGACAGGGGGCTTCTAGATGGCTACACCTTC.

The chain has TRBV19 and TRBJ1-2, with TRBD1 as a possible D gene (6 bases). Between the trimmed V and J ends, which lost 5 bases and 5 bases, there was a span of 15 bases. Germline-derived CDR1 and CDR2 are LNHDA and SQIVND (reference sequence). This CDR3 contains 14 residues. The CDR3 reads CASSPITGLYGYTF. DNA for the CDR3: TGTGCCAGTAGTCCCATAACAGGGTTATATGGCTACACCTTC.

J is TRBJ1-3 and V is TRBV30; possibly TRBD1 for D (5 bases). The CDR3 loop spans 13 amino acids. The ends were cut back, 7 bases at V and 2 bases at J, with 12 bases in the middle. CDR1 is GTSNPN, CDR2 SVGIG, per germline (reference sequence). The CDR3 is CAFEGSPGNTIYF. The CDR3 nucleotides are TGTGCCTTTGAGGGGAGCCCTGGAAACACCATATATTTT.

The chain combines TRBV2 with TRBJ2-2, with TRBD1 as a possible D gene (6 bases). V gave up 8 bases and J gave up 7 bases, with 11 bases separating them. The CDR3 is 12 amino acids. In germline, CDR1 is SNHLY, CDR2 FYNNEI. The DNA for the CDR3 is TGTGCCAGCGGCCGGACAGACGGGGAGCTGTTTTTT. This translates into CASGRTDGELFF.

The V call is TRBV7-9, the J call TRBJ2-7, with TRBD1 identical over 8 bases. The V gene end was trimmed by 1 base and the J gene end by 3 bases; junction bases not matched to a gene: 2. The germline V gene encodes CDR1 SEHNR and CDR2 FQNEAQ (reference sequence). The CDR3 contains 14 residues. CDR3 region: CASSLGGTGYEQYF. CDR3 coding DNA: TGTGCCAGCAGCTTAGGGGGGACAGGCTACGAGCAGTACTTC.

The gene calls are TRBV5-5 and TRBJ1-2; tentatively, D is TRBD1 (5 bases). CDR1 is SGHKS and CDR2 is YYEKEE in the germline V gene (reference sequence). The CDR3 sequence is 17 residues long. V lost 0 bases and J lost 2, with 17 bases in between. The CDR3 nucleotides read TGTGCCAGCAGCTTGGAGTCAGGGCCCTCAATGAACTATGGCTACACCTTC. As protein: CASSLESGPSMNYGYTF.

This rearrangement joins TRBV27 to TRBJ2-1; D is unresolved. The CDR3 has 14 residues. The germline V and J ends were trimmed by 4 bases and 0 bases, with 7 bases remaining between them. Germline V gives CDR1 MNHEY, CDR2 SMNVEV (reference sequence). CDR3 sequence: CASSSASSYNEQFF. The CDR3 coding sequence is TGTGCCAGCAGTTCAGCGAGCTCCTACAATGAGCAGTTCTTC.